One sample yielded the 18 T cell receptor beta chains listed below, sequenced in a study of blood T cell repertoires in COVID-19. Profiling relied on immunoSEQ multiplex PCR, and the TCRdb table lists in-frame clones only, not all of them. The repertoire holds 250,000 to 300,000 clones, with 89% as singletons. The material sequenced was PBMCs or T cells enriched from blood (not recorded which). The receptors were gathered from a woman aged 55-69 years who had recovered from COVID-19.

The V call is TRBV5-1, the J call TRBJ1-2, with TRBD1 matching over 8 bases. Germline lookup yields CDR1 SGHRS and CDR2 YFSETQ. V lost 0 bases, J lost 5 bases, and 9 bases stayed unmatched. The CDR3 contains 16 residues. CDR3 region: CASSLGQGAFSYGYTF. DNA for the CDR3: TGCGCCAGCAGCTTGGGGCAGGGGGCGTTTTCTTATGGCTACACCTTC.

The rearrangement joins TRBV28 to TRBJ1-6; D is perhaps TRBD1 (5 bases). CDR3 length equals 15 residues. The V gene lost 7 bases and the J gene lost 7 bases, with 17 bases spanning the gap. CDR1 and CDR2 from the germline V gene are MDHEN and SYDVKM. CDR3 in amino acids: CASNTQGFRNSPLHF. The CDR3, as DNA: TGTGCCAGCAATACTCAGGGTTTTCGGAATTCACCCCTCCACTTT.

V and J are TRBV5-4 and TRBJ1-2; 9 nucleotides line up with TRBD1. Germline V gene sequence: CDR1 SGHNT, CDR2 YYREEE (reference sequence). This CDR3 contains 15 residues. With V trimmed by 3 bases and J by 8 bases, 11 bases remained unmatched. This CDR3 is CASSYQDRGYSGYTF. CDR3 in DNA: TGTGCCAGCAGCTATCAGGACAGGGGCTACTCCGGCTACACCTTC.

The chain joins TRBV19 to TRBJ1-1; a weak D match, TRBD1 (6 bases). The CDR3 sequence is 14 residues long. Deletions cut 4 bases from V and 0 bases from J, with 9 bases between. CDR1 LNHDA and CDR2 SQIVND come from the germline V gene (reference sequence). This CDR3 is CASSKDRLNTEAFF. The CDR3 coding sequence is TGTGCCAGTAGTAAGGACAGATTGAACACTGAAGCTTTCTTT.

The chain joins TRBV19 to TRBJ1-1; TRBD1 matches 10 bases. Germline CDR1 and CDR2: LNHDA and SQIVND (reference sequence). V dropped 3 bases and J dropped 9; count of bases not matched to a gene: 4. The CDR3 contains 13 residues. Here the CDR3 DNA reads TGTGCCAGTAGTATGGGGACAGGGGCTAAAGCTTTCTTT. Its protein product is CASSMGTGAKAFF.

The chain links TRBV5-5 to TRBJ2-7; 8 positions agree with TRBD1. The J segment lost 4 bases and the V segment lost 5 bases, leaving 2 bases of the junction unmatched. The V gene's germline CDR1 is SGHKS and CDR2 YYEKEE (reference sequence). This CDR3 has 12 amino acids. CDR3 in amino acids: CASRQGEYEQYF. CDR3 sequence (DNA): TGTGCCAGCAGACAGGGGGAGTACGAGCAGTACTTC.

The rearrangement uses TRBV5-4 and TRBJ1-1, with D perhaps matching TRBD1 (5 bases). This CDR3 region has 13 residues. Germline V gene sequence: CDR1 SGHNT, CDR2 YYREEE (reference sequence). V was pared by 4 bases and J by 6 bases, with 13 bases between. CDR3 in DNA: TGTGCCAGCAGCCCTGGGGGGAGAGCTGAAGCTTTCTTT. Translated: CASSPGGRAEAFF. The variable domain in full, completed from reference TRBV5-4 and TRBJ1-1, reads ETGVTQSPTHLIKTRGQQVTLRCSSQSGHNTVSWYQQALGQGPQFIFQYYREEENGRGNFPPRFSGLQFPNYSSELNVNALELDDSALYLCASSPGGRAEAFFGQGTRLTVV.

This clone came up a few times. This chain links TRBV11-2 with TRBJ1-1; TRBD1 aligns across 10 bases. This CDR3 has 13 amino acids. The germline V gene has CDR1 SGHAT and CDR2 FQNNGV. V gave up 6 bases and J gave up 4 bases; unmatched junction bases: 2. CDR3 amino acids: CASSRDRGTEAFF. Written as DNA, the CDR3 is TGTGCCAGCAGTCGGGACAGGGGCACTGAAGCTTTCTTT.

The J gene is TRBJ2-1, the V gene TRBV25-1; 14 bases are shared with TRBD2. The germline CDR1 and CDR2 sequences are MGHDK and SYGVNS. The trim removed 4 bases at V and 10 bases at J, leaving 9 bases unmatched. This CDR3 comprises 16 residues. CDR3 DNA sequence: TGTGCCAGCAGTGGAGGGACTAGCGGGGGCCTTTTAGAGCAGTTCTTC. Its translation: CASSGGTSGGLLEQFF.

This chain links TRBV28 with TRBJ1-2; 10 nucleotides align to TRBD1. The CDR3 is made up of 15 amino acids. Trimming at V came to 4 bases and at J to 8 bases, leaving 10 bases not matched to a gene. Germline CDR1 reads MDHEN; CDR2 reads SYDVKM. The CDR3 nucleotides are TGTGCCAGCAGTTCCCCCCGACAGGGGGCGAGGGGCTACACCTTC. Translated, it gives CASSSPRQGARGYTF.

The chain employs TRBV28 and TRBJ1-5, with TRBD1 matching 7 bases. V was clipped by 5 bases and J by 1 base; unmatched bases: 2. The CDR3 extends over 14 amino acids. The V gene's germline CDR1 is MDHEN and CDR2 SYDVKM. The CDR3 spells CASSRGQSNQPQHF. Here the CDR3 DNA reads TGTGCCAGCAGTCGGGGACAGAGCAATCAGCCCCAGCATTTT. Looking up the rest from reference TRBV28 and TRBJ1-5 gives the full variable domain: DVKVTQSSRYLVKRTGEKVFLECVQDMDHENMFWYRQDPGLGLRLIYFSYDVKMKEKGDIPEGYSVSREKKERFSLILESASTNQTSMYLCASSRGQSNQPQHFGDGTRLSIL.

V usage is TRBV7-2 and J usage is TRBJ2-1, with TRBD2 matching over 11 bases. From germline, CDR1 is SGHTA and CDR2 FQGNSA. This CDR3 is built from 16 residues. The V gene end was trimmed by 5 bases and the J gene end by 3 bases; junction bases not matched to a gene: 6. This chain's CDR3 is CASSPTSGTVYNEQFF. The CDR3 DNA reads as TGTGCCAGCAGCCCGACTAGCGGGACGGTCTACAATGAGCAGTTCTTC.

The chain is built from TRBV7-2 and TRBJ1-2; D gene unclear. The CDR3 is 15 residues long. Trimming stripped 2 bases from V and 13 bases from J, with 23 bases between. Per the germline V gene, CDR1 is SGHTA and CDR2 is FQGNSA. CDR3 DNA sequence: TGTGCCAGCAGCTTAAGGCTAGGCAGAACGATTCCCTTCACCTTC. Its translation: CASSLRLGRTIPFTF.

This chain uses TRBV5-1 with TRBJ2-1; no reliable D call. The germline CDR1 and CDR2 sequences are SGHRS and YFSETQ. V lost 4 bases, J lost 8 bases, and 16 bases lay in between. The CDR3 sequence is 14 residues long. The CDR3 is CASSAASVLDEQFF. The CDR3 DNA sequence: TGCGCCAGCAGCGCCGCCTCAGTCCTGGATGAGCAGTTCTTC.

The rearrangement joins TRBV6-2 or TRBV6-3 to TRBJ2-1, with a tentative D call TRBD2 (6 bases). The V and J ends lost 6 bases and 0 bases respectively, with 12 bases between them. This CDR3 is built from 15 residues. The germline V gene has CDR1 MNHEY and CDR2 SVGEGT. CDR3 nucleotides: TGTGCCAGCAGATACGGGACTCGCTCCTACAATGAGCAGTTCTTC. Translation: CASRYGTRSYNEQFF.

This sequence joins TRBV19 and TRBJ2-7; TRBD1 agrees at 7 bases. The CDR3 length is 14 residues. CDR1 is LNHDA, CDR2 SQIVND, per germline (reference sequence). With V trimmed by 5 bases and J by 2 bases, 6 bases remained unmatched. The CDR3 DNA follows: TGTGCCAGTAGTCCGGGACAGTTGGCCTACGAGCAGTACTTC. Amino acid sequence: CASSPGQLAYEQYF.

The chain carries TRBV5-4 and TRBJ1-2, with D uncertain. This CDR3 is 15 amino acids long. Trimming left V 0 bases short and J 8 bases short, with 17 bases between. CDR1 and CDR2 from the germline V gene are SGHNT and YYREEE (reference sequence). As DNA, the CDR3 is TGTGCCAGCAGCTTGGTGGTCGTCGAGTCGGGGGGCTACACCTTC. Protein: CASSLVVVESGGYTF.

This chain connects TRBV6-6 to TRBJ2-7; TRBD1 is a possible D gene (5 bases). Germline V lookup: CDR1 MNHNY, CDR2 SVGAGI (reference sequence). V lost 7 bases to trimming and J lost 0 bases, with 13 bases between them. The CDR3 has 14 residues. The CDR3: CASTKQESSYEQYF. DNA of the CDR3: TGTGCCAGCACCAAACAGGAAAGCTCCTACGAGCAGTACTTC.